Below are 7 T cell receptor beta chains sequenced from a single sample in a study of T cells in Graves' hyperthyroidism and ophthalmopathy. Amplified regions were TCR beta CDR3 sequences from RNA transcripts. First-round RT-PCR targeting the TCR CDR3 was performed with the HTBI primer set. MiXCR was run by TCRdb on the multiplex PCR reads, yielding one entry per CDR3 protein. The table has hundreds of thousands of distinct CDR3 sequences, about 14% seen once. The sample taken for sequencing was blood. These receptors were collected from a woman between 18 and 29 years old with Graves' hyperthyroidism.

This clonotype was observed a few times. The V gene is TRBV4-1, the J gene TRBJ2-2, with 8 bases identical to TRBD2. The CDR3 is 17 amino acids. Trimming removed 4 bases from V and 7 bases from J; junction bases left unmatched: 14. Germline V gives CDR1 MGHRA, CDR2 YSYEKL. The CDR3 protein is CASSRAAGGGYGGELFF. In nucleotides, the CDR3 is TGCGCCAGCAGCCGGGCAGCCGGCGGGGGGTATGGCGGGGAGCTGTTTTTT.

This clonotype was recorded a few times. The chain carries TRBV20-1 and TRBJ2-3, with D uncertain. From germline, CDR1 is DFQATT and CDR2 SNEGSKA (reference sequence). The V end was cut by 5 bases, the J end by 6 bases, with 9 bases between. The CDR3 runs 11 residues. CDR3 region: CSAEFGDTQYF. The CDR3 nucleotides are TGCAGTGCTGAATTTGGGGATACGCAGTATTTT.

This clonotype was found a few times. The rearrangement links TRBV7-2 to TRBJ2-1; 11 nucleotides agree with TRBD2. V dropped 3 bases and J dropped 9; count of bases not matched to a gene: 4. The CDR3 contains 14 residues. Germline V gives CDR1 SGHTA, CDR2 FQGNSA. The CDR3 region is CASSLGLAEGEQFF. In DNA, the CDR3 is TGTGCCAGCAGCTTGGGACTAGCGGAGGGTGAGCAGTTCTTC.

The chain recombines TRBV19 with TRBJ1-3; perhaps TRBD1 as D (5 bases). This CDR3 comprises 16 residues. V was pared by 6 bases and J by 7 bases, with 22 bases between. The germline V gene has CDR1 LNHDA and CDR2 SQIVND (reference sequence). CDR3 region: CASSSSGGPPGNTIYF. CDR3 bases: TGTGCCAGTAGCTCTTCCGGGGGTCCTCCGGGGAACACCATATATTTT.

This clonotype showed up many times. CDR3 protein: CASSWGSGTGSYNEQFF. The CDR3 DNA reads as TGTGCCAGCTCATGGGGGAGCGGGACCGGATCCTACAATGAGCAGTTCTTC. V usage is TRBV18 and J usage is TRBJ2-1; 7 bases agree with TRBD2. This CDR3 contains 17 residues. Germline V CDR1 and CDR2: KGHSH, LQKENI. V dropped 5 bases and J dropped 1; count of bases not matched to a gene: 11.

The J gene is TRBJ2-2, the V gene TRBV4-3; 9 positions agree with TRBD1. The V segment lost 1 base and the J segment 7 bases; nucleotides outside the gene matches: 4. The CDR3 sequence is 15 residues long. Germline values: CDR1 LGHNA, CDR2 YSLEER. The CDR3 sequence is CASSQGTGGIGELFF. The DNA for the CDR3 is TGCGCCAGCAGCCAAGGAACAGGGGGCATCGGGGAGCTGTTTTTT.

This clonotype was seen a few times. V gene TRBV25-1 combines with J gene TRBJ1-5, with D perhaps matching TRBD1 (5 bases). V lost 4 bases and J lost 2, with 15 bases in between. CDR1 is MGHDK, CDR2 SYGVNS, per germline. CDR3 length equals 16 residues. The CDR3 protein is CASSGGGGLGNQPQHF. The CDR3 region has the DNA TGTGCCAGCAGTGGGGGGGGTGGTCTCGGCAATCAGCCCCAGCATTTT. The full variable domain, rest sourced from reference TRBV25-1 and TRBJ1-5, is EADIYQTPRYLVIGTGKKITLECSQTMGHDKMYWYQQDPGMELHLIHYSYGVNSTEKGDLSSESTVSRIRTEHFPLTLESARPSHTSQYLCASSGGGGLGNQPQHFGDGTRLSIL.